The next 31 T cell receptor beta chains were all read from a single sample in a study of blood T cell repertoires in COVID-19. Only in-frame clones appear in the TCRdb table, and some are missing; sequencing was by immunoSEQ multiplex PCR. This sample has around 230,000 clones, with around four fifths found just once. Material: peripheral blood. These receptors all come from a woman in her seventies with active or convalescent COVID-19.

This chain connects TRBV27 to TRBJ2-2, with D possibly TRBD2 on 5 matching bases. Per germline, CDR1 MNHEY and CDR2 SMNVEV (reference sequence). V lost 8 bases to trimming and J lost 3 bases, with 16 bases between them. This CDR3 comprises 15 residues. As DNA, the CDR3 is TGTGCCAGCTCCCAGTTTCCGGACTACACCGGGGAGCTGTTTTTT. This encodes CASSQFPDYTGELFF.

V usage is TRBV18 and J usage is TRBJ2-3; 13 bases match TRBD2. Germline V lookup: CDR1 KGHSH, CDR2 LQKENI. This CDR3 has 15 residues. Losses at the gene ends were 6 bases for V and 11 bases for J; bases not matched to a gene: 11. Here the CDR3 DNA reads TGTGCCAGCTCCCTCGGACTAGCGGGGGCCATCATGCAGTATTTT. It translates to CASSLGLAGAIMQYF. The variable domain in full, with the rest retrieved from reference TRBV18 and TRBJ2-3, is NAGVMQNPRHLVRRRGQEARLRCSPMKGHSHVYWYRQLPEEGLKFMVYLQKENIIDESGMPKERFSAEFPKEGPSILRIQQVVRGDSAAYFCASSLGLAGAIMQYFGPGTRLTVL.

The V call is TRBV21-1, the J call TRBJ2-2; the tabulated D call, TRBD1, remains unverified against the DNA. TRBV21-1 is deemed a pseudogene. The CDR3 contains 16 residues. The CDR3 nucleotides are TGTGCCAGCAGCACTAGACAGGGGGCTAACACCGGGGAGCTGTTTTTT. Its protein is CASSTRQGANTGELFF.

This rearrangement joins TRBV19 to TRBJ1-1; perhaps TRBD1 as D (6 bases). The CDR3 consists of 15 residues. Germline CDR1 reads LNHDA; CDR2 reads SQIVND (reference sequence). The V and J ends lost 5 bases and 4 bases respectively, with 17 bases between them. The CDR3 bases are TGTGCCAGTAGTTCAACCCCGGCAGGGGTCACTGAAGCTTTCTTT. Protein product: CASSSTPAGVTEAFF.

The gene calls are TRBV11-3 and TRBJ2-7; 10 nucleotides line up with TRBD2. CDR1 is SGHNT and CDR2 is YENEEA in the germline V gene. V dropped 5 bases and J dropped 4; count of bases not matched to a gene: 8. This CDR3 has 15 amino acids. The CDR3 loop is CASSLGGTSVYEQYF. The CDR3 nucleotides are TGTGCCAGCAGCCTTGGGGGGACTAGCGTGTACGAGCAGTACTTC.

This chain joins TRBV9 and TRBJ2-1; 9 positions match TRBD2. Germline V lookup: CDR1 SGDLS, CDR2 YYNGEE. V shed 0 bases, J shed 7 bases, and the junction held 11 bases outside the gene matches. The CDR3 consists of 17 residues. This CDR3 is CASSVEASGRMVNEQFF. CDR3 DNA: TGTGCCAGCAGCGTAGAGGCAAGCGGGAGGATGGTGAATGAGCAGTTCTTC.

CDR3 DNA: TGTGCCAGCAGTTCCTCGGGGAGGCCGGCTCAGCCCCAGCATTTT. Translated: CASSSSGRPAQPQHF. This chain joins TRBV6-5 and TRBJ1-5; D is uncertain. The CDR3 contains 15 residues. Germline CDR1 reads MNHEY; CDR2 reads SVGAGI. Trimming removed 4 bases at V and 6 bases at J, with 16 bases between.

This clone was seen once. The gene calls are TRBV7-9 and TRBJ1-2, with no clear D. The germline V gene has CDR1 SEHNR and CDR2 FQNEAQ (reference sequence). V dropped 1 base and J dropped 2 bases, with 8 bases sitting between them. The CDR3 consists of 14 residues. CDR3 bases: TGTGCCAGCAGCTTAGAGGCGGGGAACTATGGCTACACCTTC. Translation gives CASSLEAGNYGYTF.

The chain carries TRBV7-8 and TRBJ2-3; 9 bases map to TRBD2. From germline, CDR1 is SGHVS and CDR2 FQNEAQ. After removal of 2 bases from V and 2 bases from J, the junction contained 5 bases not matched to a gene. The CDR3 has 16 residues. For the CDR3, the DNA is TGTGCCAGCAGCTTATGGGCGGGGGGGGCCACAGATACGCAGTATTTT. This gives the protein CASSLWAGGATDTQYF.

V gene TRBV19 combines with J gene TRBJ2-7, with TRBD1 matching 8 bases. The V segment lost 3 bases and the J segment 2 bases; nucleotides outside the gene matches: 9. Germline loops: CDR1 LNHDA, CDR2 SQIVND (reference sequence). The length of the CDR3 is 16 residues. The CDR3 reads CASSIFQDRDPYEQYF. CDR3 DNA sequence: TGTGCCAGTAGTATCTTCCAGGACAGGGATCCCTACGAGCAGTACTTC.

The chain has TRBV11-2 and TRBJ2-1; 8 bases align to TRBD2. From germline, CDR1 is SGHAT and CDR2 FQNNGV. With V trimmed by 6 bases and J by 2 bases, 3 bases remained unmatched. There are 14 residues in the CDR3. The CDR3 loop reads CASSFSGTYNEQFF. The CDR3 DNA sequence: TGTGCCAGCAGTTTTAGCGGGACCTACAATGAGCAGTTCTTC.

This chain links TRBV3-1 (or the pseudogene TRBV3-2) with TRBJ2-5; tentatively, D is TRBD2 (6 bases). CDR1 and CDR2 from the germline V gene are LGHDT and YNNKEL (reference sequence). V was trimmed by 5 bases and J by 5 bases, leaving 12 bases between them. The CDR3 is 13 amino acids. The CDR3 loop reads CASSYGGGETQYF. CDR3 in DNA: TGTGCCAGCAGCTATGGGGGAGGCGAGACCCAGTACTTC.

The J gene is TRBJ2-1, the V gene TRBV5-6; 12 bases line up with TRBD2. J was trimmed by 9 bases and V by 5 bases; bases with no gene match: 6. The CDR3 runs 14 residues. Germline CDR1 is SGHDT and CDR2 is YYEEEE. The chain's CDR3 is CASSSGLAGIEQFF. For the CDR3, the DNA is TGTGCCAGCAGTTCGGGACTAGCGGGTATTGAGCAGTTCTTC.

This clone was observed once. V is TRBV21-1 and J is TRBJ1-6. TRBV21-1 corresponds to a pseudogene. This CDR3 has 14 amino acids. CDR3 nucleotides: TGTGCCAGCAGGCGAACCGGGAGAGGCTCACCCCTCCACTTT. Translated, it gives CASRRTGRGSPLHF.

The chain recombines TRBV18 with TRBJ1-2, with 10 bases lining up with TRBD1. Germline V lookup: CDR1 KGHSH, CDR2 LQKENI. Trimming removed 3 bases from V and 5 bases from J; junction bases left unmatched: 15. This CDR3 contains 18 residues. For the CDR3, the DNA is TGTGCCAGCTCACCGTTTCACCAGCCGGGGACAGGGGATTATGGCTACACCTTC. This translates into CASSPFHQPGTGDYGYTF.

V gene TRBV5-1 combines with J gene TRBJ2-2; possible D gene TRBD1, 5 bases. There are 13 residues in the CDR3. The V end lost 9 bases, the J end lost 4 bases, and 13 bases lay between the germline ends. Germline V CDR1 and CDR2: SGHRS, YFSETQ. CDR3 DNA: TGCGCCACCTCGACCGACAGCACCGGGGAGCTGTTTTTT. It yields the protein CATSTDSTGELFF.

The chain combines TRBV12-3 or TRBV12-4 with TRBJ2-1; 9 positions agree with TRBD2. Trimming took 8 bases from V and 8 from J; bases not matched to a gene: 7. The length of the CDR3 is 13 residues. CDR3: CASRGGRVDEQFF. CDR3 bases: TGTGCCAGCCGAGGCGGGAGGGTCGATGAGCAGTTCTTC.

The rearrangement links TRBV5-1 to TRBJ2-3; D is possibly TRBD1 (6 bases). Trimming pared 4 bases from V and 1 base from J, leaving 13 bases between. The CDR3 contains 15 residues. Germline V gene sequence: CDR1 SGHRS, CDR2 YFSETQ. The CDR3 region is CASSLGAIGTDTQYF. In DNA form, the CDR3 reads TGCGCCAGCAGCCTGGGGGCTATTGGCACAGATACGCAGTATTTT.

The rearrangement joins TRBV3-1 (or the pseudogene TRBV3-2) to TRBJ1-6; possible D gene TRBD1, 6 bases. Germline V CDR1 and CDR2: LGHDT, YNNKEL (reference sequence). This CDR3 is built from 13 residues. Trimming cost V 4 bases and J 7 bases, with 8 bases left between them. The CDR3 DNA follows: TGTGCCAGCAGCCGAGGGGGAAATTCACCCCTCCACTTT. This codes for CASSRGGNSPLHF.

The chain employs TRBV7-6 and TRBJ2-5; 9 bases align to TRBD2. The CDR3 totals 15 residues. Germline V lookup: CDR1 SGHVS, CDR2 FNYEAQ. The ends lost 5 bases at V and 5 bases at J; junction bases unmatched: 9. For the CDR3, the DNA is TGTGCCAGCAGCCTCAGCGGGGGGTTTAGTGAGACCCAGTACTTC. Translated, it gives CASSLSGGFSETQYF.

The chain is built from TRBV6-5 and TRBJ1-1, with TRBD1 matching 11 bases. V lost 4 bases and J lost 2; bases outside the gene matches: 3. From germline, CDR1 is MNHEY and CDR2 SVGAGI. CDR3 size: 15 residues. The CDR3 sequence is CASSSGQGANTEAFF. CDR3 in DNA: TGTGCCAGCAGTTCCGGACAGGGGGCTAACACTGAAGCTTTCTTT.

J is TRBJ1-5 and V is TRBV19; unclear D gene. V was trimmed by 9 bases and J by 1 base, leaving 13 bases between them. Germline loops: CDR1 LNHDA, CDR2 SQIVND (reference sequence). CDR3 length: 14 amino acids. The CDR3 sequence is CASDLAVSNQPQHF. CDR3 DNA: TGTGCCAGCGACTTGGCCGTAAGCAATCAGCCCCAGCATTTT.

The chain employs TRBV3-1 (or the pseudogene TRBV3-2) and TRBJ2-3; 10 positions agree with TRBD2. The germline V gene encodes CDR1 LGHDT and CDR2 YNNKEL (reference sequence). The ends lost 2 bases at V and 1 base at J; junction bases unmatched: 12. The CDR3 loop spans 19 amino acids. CDR3 sequence (DNA): TGTGCCAGCAGCCAAAGGGTAGCGGGAGGTTCCCCCCGCACAGATACGCAGTATTTT. Its translation is CASSQRVAGGSPRTDTQYF.

The chain is built from TRBV19 and TRBJ1-6, with TRBD1 matching 7 bases. CDR3 length: 15 amino acids. The germline V gene encodes CDR1 LNHDA and CDR2 SQIVND (reference sequence). After removal of 4 bases from V and 7 bases from J, the junction contained 7 bases not matched to a gene. The CDR3 nucleotides are TGTGCCAGTAGTACCTGGGACAGTGGCAATTCACCCCTCCACTTT. It specifies CASSTWDSGNSPLHF.

This clone has only a few counts. At one end, the junction sequence differs from germline, possibly due to a read error. The chain links TRBV7-7 to TRBJ1-5; the D is unclear. In germline, CDR1 is SSHAT, CDR2 FNYEAQ (reference sequence). The CDR3 contains 13 residues. The CDR3 DNA reads TGTGCTAGCAGCTTAGGACTCAATCAGCCCCAGCATTTT. Its protein product is CASSLGLNQPQHF.

This sequence joins TRBV6-2 or TRBV6-3 and TRBJ1-2, with a possible D match to TRBD1 (6 bases). Germline V gene sequence: CDR1 MNHEY, CDR2 SVGEGT. The V end was cut by 5 bases, the J end by 5 bases, with 18 bases between. This CDR3 is built from 15 residues. The CDR3: CASSNLQGLFYGYTF. The CDR3, as DNA: TGTGCCAGCAGTAACCTTCAGGGGCTCTTTTATGGCTACACCTTC.

The chain employs TRBV28 and TRBJ1-6, with D maybe TRBD1 (5 bases). Deletions cut 7 bases from V and 8 bases from J, with 18 bases between. The CDR3 extends over 15 amino acids. Per germline, CDR1 MDHEN and CDR2 SYDVKM. CDR3 nucleotides: TGTGCCAGCACCCGAGACAGTGAACAACATTCACCCCTCCACTTT. Its translation: CASTRDSEQHSPLHF.

Only a few counts were recorded for this clone. The gene calls are TRBV10-3 and TRBJ1-3; 9 positions match TRBD1. CDR3 length: 15 amino acids. V was pared by 5 bases and J by 4 bases, with 6 bases of the junction left unmatched. The V gene's germline CDR1 is ENHRY and CDR2 SYGVKD. The chain's CDR3 is CAISSLGTGGNTIYF. The CDR3 nucleotides are TGTGCCATCAGTTCCCTAGGGACAGGGGGAAACACCATATATTTT.

The chain is built from TRBV6-2 or TRBV6-3 and TRBJ1-2; 7 bases agree with TRBD1. Trimming at V came to 0 bases and at J to 6 bases, leaving 7 bases not matched to a gene. Germline lookup yields CDR1 MNHEY and CDR2 SVGEGT. There are 15 residues in the CDR3. CDR3 nucleotides: TGTGCCAGCAGTTACTCGGATCGACAGGGTAATGGCTACACCTTC. The encoded protein is CASSYSDRQGNGYTF.

This clone was observed many times. The chain combines TRBV20-1 with TRBJ1-2; no reliable D call. This CDR3 is 13 amino acids long. CDR1 is DFQATT, CDR2 SNEGSKA, per germline (reference sequence). V was trimmed by 3 bases and J by 2 bases, leaving 10 bases between them. The CDR3 loop is CSASVSRNYGYTF. In DNA, the CDR3 is TGCAGTGCTAGTGTGAGCAGGAACTATGGCTACACCTTC.

The chain uses TRBV6-1 and TRBJ2-1, with 11 positions matching TRBD2. CDR3 length equals 15 residues. Germline V gene lookup returns CDR1 MNHNS and CDR2 SASEGT. The J segment lost 6 bases and the V segment lost 2 bases, leaving 3 bases of the junction unmatched. The CDR3, as DNA: TGTGCCAGCAGTGAAATAGCGGGAGGGCCCAATGAGCAGTTCTTC. This sequence encodes CASSEIAGGPNEQFF.